This TCR beta chain is drawn from a study of T cell repertoires in aging, cancer and after chemotherapy. Study overall: Donors were grouped into six age bands spanning 30 or younger through 70 or older. The full dataset contained several million TCR reads.

TCR beta rearrangements were amplified from peripheral blood genomic DNA. The study's findings and limits: Rebound thymic output was suggested by rising median generation probability during chemotherapy in each cancer cohort.

A mixed TRB-A/B primer pool amplified rearranged TRB by multiplex touch-down PCR. Each CDR3 protein is one row after TCRdb ran MiXCR on the multiplex PCR reads. The sample lists thousands of distinct CDR3 sequences, about 55% occurring once. CDR3 length: 15 amino acids. V gave up 4 bases and J gave up 6 bases; unmatched junction bases: 7. Germline CDR1 is KGHSH and CDR2 is LQKENI. With regard to this clonotype: Its antigen is unknown.

Sequenced sample: blood. The chain links TRBV18 to TRBJ2-1, with 9 bases lining up with TRBD1. This receptor was identified in a human donor with a solid tumor. Here the CDR3 reads CASSLGTGSGNEQFF. The CDR3 bases are TGTGCCAGCTCACTAGGGACAGGGAGCGGCAATGAGCAGTTCTTC.